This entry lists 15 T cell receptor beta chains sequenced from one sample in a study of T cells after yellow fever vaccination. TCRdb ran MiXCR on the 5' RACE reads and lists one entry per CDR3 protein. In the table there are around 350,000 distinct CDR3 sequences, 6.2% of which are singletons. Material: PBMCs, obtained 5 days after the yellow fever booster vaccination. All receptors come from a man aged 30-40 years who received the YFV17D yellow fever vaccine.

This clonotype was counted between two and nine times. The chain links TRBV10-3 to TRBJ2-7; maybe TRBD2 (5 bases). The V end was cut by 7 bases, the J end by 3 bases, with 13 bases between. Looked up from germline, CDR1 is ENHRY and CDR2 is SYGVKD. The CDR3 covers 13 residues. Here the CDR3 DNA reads TGTGCCATCAACTCTGCACGGGGCTACGAGCAGTACTTC. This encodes CAINSARGYEQYF.

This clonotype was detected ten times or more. Here the CDR3 DNA reads TGTGCCAGCGCCTCGGGCATGGGGGAGCAGTACTTC. It yields the protein CASASGMGEQYF. The rearrangement links TRBV28 to TRBJ2-7; D is undetermined. Trimming removed 8 bases at V and 7 bases at J, with 15 bases between. The CDR3 is 12 amino acids. Germline CDR1 reads MDHEN; CDR2 reads SYDVKM.

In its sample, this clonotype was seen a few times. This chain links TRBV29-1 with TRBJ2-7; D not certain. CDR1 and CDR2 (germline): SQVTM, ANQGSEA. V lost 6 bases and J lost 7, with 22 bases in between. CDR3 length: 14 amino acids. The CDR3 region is CSVTPGLELEEQYF. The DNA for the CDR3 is TGCAGCGTAACCCCCGGGCTCGAACTCGAGGAGCAGTACTTC.

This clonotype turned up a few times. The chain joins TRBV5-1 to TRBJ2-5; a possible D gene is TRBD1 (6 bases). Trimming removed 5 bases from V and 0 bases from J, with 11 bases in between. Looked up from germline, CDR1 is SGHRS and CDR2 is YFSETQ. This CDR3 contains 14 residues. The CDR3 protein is CASRQHRDQETQYF. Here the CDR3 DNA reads TGCGCCAGCAGACAACACAGGGACCAAGAGACCCAGTACTTC. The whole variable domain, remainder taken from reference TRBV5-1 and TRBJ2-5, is KAGVTQTPRYLIKTRGQQVTLSCSPISGHRSVSWYQQTPGQGLQFLFEYFSETQRNKGNFPGRFSGRQFSNSRSEMNVSTLELGDSALYLCASRQHRDQETQYFGPGTRLLVL.

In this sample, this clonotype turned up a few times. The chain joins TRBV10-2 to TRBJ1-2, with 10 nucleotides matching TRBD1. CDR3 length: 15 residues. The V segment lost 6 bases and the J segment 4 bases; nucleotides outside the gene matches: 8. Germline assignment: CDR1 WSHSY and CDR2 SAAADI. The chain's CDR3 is CASRSDRGLIYGYTF. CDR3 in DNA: TGCGCCAGCAGATCTGACAGGGGGCTCATCTATGGCTACACCTTC.

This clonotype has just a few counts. The CDR3 is CASSELQGSNTEAFF. The CDR3 DNA reads as TGTGCCAGCAGTGAATTACAGGGATCGAACACTGAAGCTTTCTTT. The rearrangement uses TRBV2 and TRBJ1-1; a possible D gene is TRBD1 (6 bases). Trimming pared 2 bases from V and 1 base from J, leaving 11 bases between. In germline, CDR1 is SNHLY, CDR2 FYNNEI. The CDR3 sequence is 15 residues long.

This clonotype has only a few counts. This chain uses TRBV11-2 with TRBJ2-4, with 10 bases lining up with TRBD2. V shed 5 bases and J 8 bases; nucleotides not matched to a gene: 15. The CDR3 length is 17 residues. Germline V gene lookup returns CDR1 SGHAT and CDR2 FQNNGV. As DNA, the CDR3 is TGTGCCAGCAGCATTACTAGCGGGGCTCTGAAAGGGGACATTCAGTACTTC. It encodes CASSITSGALKGDIQYF.

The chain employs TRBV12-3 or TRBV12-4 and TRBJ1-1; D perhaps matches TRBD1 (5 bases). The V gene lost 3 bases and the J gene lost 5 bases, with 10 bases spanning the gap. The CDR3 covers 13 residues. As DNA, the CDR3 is TGTGCCAGCAGTTTCTGGGAGGGGACTGAAGCTTTCTTT. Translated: CASSFWEGTEAFF.

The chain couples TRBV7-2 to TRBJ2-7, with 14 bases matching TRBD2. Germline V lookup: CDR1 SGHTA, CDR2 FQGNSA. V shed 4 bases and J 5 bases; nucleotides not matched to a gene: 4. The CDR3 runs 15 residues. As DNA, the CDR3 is TGTGCCAGCAGCTACAGGGGACTAGCGGGAGACGAGCAGTACTTC. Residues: CASSYRGLAGDEQYF.

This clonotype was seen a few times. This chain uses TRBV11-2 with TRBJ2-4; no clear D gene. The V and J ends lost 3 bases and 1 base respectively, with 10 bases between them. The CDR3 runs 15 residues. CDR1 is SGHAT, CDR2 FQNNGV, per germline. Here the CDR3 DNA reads TGTGCCAGCAGCTTCGAATTAAGTGCCAAAAACATTCAGTACTTC. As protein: CASSFELSAKNIQYF.

For the CDR3, the DNA is TGTGCCAGTAGTATAGAGCTCGGGACTAGCGCCACCACAGATACGCAGTATTTT. Its translation is CASSIELGTSATTDTQYF. This chain links TRBV19 with TRBJ2-3, with 10 bases fitting TRBD2. There are 18 residues in the CDR3. CDR1 LNHDA and CDR2 SQIVND come from the germline V gene (reference sequence). The V and J ends lost 0 bases and 2 bases, in that order; junction bases with no gene match: 8. Based on the CDR3 plus reference TRBV19 and TRBJ2-3, the full variable domain is DGGITQSPKYLFRKEGQNVTLSCEQNLNHDAMYWYRQDPGQGLRLIYYSQIVNDFQKGDIAEGYSVSREKKESFPLTVTSAQKNPTAFYLCASSIELGTSATTDTQYFGPGTRLTVL.

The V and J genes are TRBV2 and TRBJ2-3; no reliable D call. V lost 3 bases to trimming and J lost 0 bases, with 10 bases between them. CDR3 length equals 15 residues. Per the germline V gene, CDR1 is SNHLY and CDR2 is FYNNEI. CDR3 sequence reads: CASSELAQSTDTQYF. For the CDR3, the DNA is TGTGCCAGCAGTGAGTTAGCCCAGAGCACAGATACGCAGTATTTT. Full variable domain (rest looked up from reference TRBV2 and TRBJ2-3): EPEVTQTPSHQVTQMGQEVILRCVPISNHLYFYWYRQILGQKVEFLVSFYNNEISEKSEIFDDQFSVERPDGSNFTLKIRSTKLEDSAMYFCASSELAQSTDTQYFGPGTRLTVL.

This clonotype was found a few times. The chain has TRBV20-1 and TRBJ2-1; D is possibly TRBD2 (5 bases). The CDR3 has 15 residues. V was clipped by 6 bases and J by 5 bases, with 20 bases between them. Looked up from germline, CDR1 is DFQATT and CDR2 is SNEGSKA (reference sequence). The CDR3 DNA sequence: TGCAGTGCCGCCGGAGGAACATTATTTAACAATGAGCAGTTCTTC. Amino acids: CSAAGGTLFNNEQFF.

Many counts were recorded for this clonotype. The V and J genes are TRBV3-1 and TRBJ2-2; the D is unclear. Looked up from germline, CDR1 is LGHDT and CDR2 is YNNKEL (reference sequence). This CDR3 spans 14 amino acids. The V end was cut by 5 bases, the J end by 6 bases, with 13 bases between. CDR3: CASSSGVSSGELFF. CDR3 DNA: TGTGCCAGCAGCAGTGGCGTATCCTCCGGGGAGCTGTTTTTT.

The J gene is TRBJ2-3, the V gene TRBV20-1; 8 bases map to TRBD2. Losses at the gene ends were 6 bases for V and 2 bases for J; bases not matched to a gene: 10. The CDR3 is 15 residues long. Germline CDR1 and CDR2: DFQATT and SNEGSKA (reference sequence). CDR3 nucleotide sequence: TGCAGTGCAGACCCCAGCGGGAGATACACAGATACGCAGTATTTT. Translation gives CSADPSGRYTDTQYF.